These T cell receptor beta chains were read from a single sample in a study of cytomegalovirus exposure and HLA in healthy donors. Sequencing was performed with immunoSEQ multiplex PCR; in TCRdb, only in-frame clones are kept and a portion is missing. This sample has some 200,000 clones, with more than 80% found just once. Sequenced material: PBMCs. The receptor source for this set is a woman aged 45-65 years in good health and CMV-seropositive. The CDR3 runs from the conserved cysteine through the conserved F or W. The order of the fields is clone size, J gene, V gene, D gene, CDR3 protein, CDR3 DNA. The D gene is left open where the match is weak. The size of a clone is reported for some rows only, either as once, few or many, or as a class for expanded clones.

NA,TRBJ2-3,TRBV6-5,NA,CASSYAYRGDTQYF,TGTGCCAGCAGTTACGCATATCGGGGAGATACGCAGTATTTT
NA,TRBJ1-6,TRBV5-1,NA,CASSLGLLQGSGSPLHF,TGCGCCAGCAGCTTGGGTCTCCTACAGGGAAGCGGCTCACCCCTCCACTTT
NA,TRBJ1-1,TRBV19,TRBD1,CASSIRGQGLTEAFF,TGTGCCAGTAGTATCCGGGGACAGGGGCTCACTGAAGCTTTCTTT
once,TRBJ2-7,TRBV28,NA,CASSLGGGSYEQYF,TGTGCCAGCAGTTTAGGCGGCGGTTCCTACGAGCAGTACTTC
NA,TRBJ1-6,TRBV6-1,TRBD1,CASSVGTGGPYNSPLHF,TGTGCCAGCAGTGTAGGGACAGGGGGCCCTTATAATTCACCCCTCCACTTT
NA,TRBJ2-1,TRBV2,TRBD1,CASSGQGRNEQFF,TGTGCCAGCAGTGGACAGGGTCGGAATGAGCAGTTCTTC
NA,TRBJ2-7,TRBV10-1,TRBD1,CASSDETGDRGRSFYYEQYF,TGCGCCAGCAGTGACGAAACCGGGGACAGGGGGCGAAGTTTCTACTACGAGCAGTACTTC
once,TRBJ1-1,TRBV7-2,TRBD1,CASSGGGWGTEAFF,TGTGCCAGCAGCGGAGGGGGCTGGGGCACTGAAGCTTTCTTT
NA,TRBJ2-3,TRBV4-1,TRBD1,CASSQVGTGADTQYF,TGCGCCAGCAGCCAAGTCGGGACAGGGGCCGATACGCAGTATTTT
NA,TRBJ2-5,TRBV6-5,NA,CATGGQRSSETQYF,TGTGCCACCGGTGGGCAGCGGAGTTCGGAGACCCAGTACTTC
NA,TRBJ2-3,TRBV19,NA,CASSTAGRNTQYF,TGTGCCAGTAGTACCGCGGGGAGGAATACGCAGTATTTT
NA,TRBJ2-5,TRBV7-8,TRBD2,CASSLGTSGGWYQETQYF,TGTGCCAGCAGCTTAGGGACTAGCGGGGGTTGGTACCAAGAGACCCAGTACTTC
NA,TRBJ1-2,TRBV29-1,TRBD1,CSVVGQGAWGYTF,TGCAGCGTTGTGGGACAGGGGGCTTGGGGCTACACCTTC
NA,TRBJ2-3,TRBV5-4,NA,CASSGGSDTQYF,TGTGCCAGCAGCGGCGGGTCAGATACGCAGTATTTT
few,TRBJ1-2,TRBV6-5,NA,CASTQGISNYGYTF,TGTGCCAGCACTCAGGGGATTTCTAACTATGGCTACACCTTC
NA,TRBJ1-5,TRBV6-1,NA,CASSEGQGPHQPQHF,TGTGCCAGCAGTGAAGGGCAGGGGCCCCATCAGCCCCAGCATTTT
NA,TRBJ2-1,TRBV5-1,NA,CASSLAATISYNEQFF,TGCGCCAGCAGCTTGGCCGCGACTATCTCCTACAATGAGCAGTTCTTC
NA,TRBJ2-5,TRBV2,NA,CASSQQPQETQYF,TGTGCCAGCAGTCAACAGCCTCAAGAGACCCAGTACTTC
NA,TRBJ1-5,TRBV28,TRBD1,CASTIGTGGNQPQHF,TGTGCCAGCACCATAGGGACAGGGGGAAATCAGCCCCAGCATTTT
once,TRBJ2-6,TRBV18,NA,CASPEITVAGANVLTF,TGTGCCAGCCCAGAAATAACAGTGGCTGGGGCCAACGTCCTGACTTTC
NA,TRBJ1-4,TRBV19,NA,CASSIDEGSANEKLFF,TGTGCCAGTAGTATAGACGAGGGATCGGCTAATGAAAAACTGTTTTTT
once,TRBJ1-4,TRBV6-5,NA,CASSYSAGRNEKLFF,TGTGCCAGCAGTTACTCGGCAGGGCGGAATGAAAAACTGTTTTTT
NA,TRBJ2-5,TRBV5-4,NA,CASSPRAVKGETQYF,TGTGCCAGCAGCCCCCGAGCGGTGAAAGGGGAGACCCAGTACTTC
NA,TRBJ2-7,TRBV7-2,TRBD2,CASSRTSGGREQYF,TGTGCCAGCAGCCGGACTAGCGGGGGGCGGGAGCAGTACTTC
NA,TRBJ1-1,TRBV30,TRBD1,CAWGQETEAFF,TGTGCCTGGGGACAGGAAACTGAAGCTTTCTTT
NA,TRBJ2-2,TRBV11-2,TRBD2,CASSPGLAGATNTGELFF,TGTGCCAGCAGCCCGGGACTAGCGGGGGCTACGAACACCGGGGAGCTGTTTTTT
NA,TRBJ1-1,TRBV5-1,TRBD1,CASSSQGETEAFF,TGCGCCAGCAGTTCACAGGGGGAGACTGAAGCTTTCTTT
NA,TRBJ1-6,TRBV14,NA,CASSQSFYNSPLHF,TGTGCCAGCAGCCAAAGCTTCTATAATTCACCCCTCCACTTT
NA,TRBJ2-7,TRBV7-2,TRBD1,CASSLRFRTGGFNEQYF,TGTGCCAGCAGCTTAAGGTTCAGGACAGGGGGCTTCAACGAGCAGTACTTC
NA,TRBJ2-7,TRBV7-9,NA,CSSSLDQGREQYF,TGTTCCAGCAGCTTAGATCAGGGGCGGGAGCAGTACTTC
NA,TRBJ2-7,TRBV19,TRBD1,CASSIPGGNSYEQYF,TGTGCCAGTAGTATCCCAGGGGGCAACTCCTACGAGCAGTACTTC
few,TRBJ2-4,TRBV6-5,NA,CASSYSLWEAKNIQYF,TGTGCCAGCAGTTACTCGTTGTGGGAGGCCAAAAACATTCAGTACTTC
NA,TRBJ2-7,TRBV19,NA,CASSSSGRQYF,TGTGCCAGTAGTTCATCCGGGAGACAGTACTTC
NA,TRBJ1-5,TRBV2,NA,CASSERGSHQPQHF,TGTGCCAGCAGTGAGAGGGGGTCTCATCAGCCCCAGCATTTT
NA,TRBJ2-4,TRBV6-1,NA,CASRDTGLAKNIQYF,TGTGCCAGCAGAGACACAGGGTTAGCCAAAAACATTCAGTACTTC
once,TRBJ1-4,TRBV6-5,NA,CASSYEGGVGPVMFF,TGTGCCAGCAGTTATGAGGGAGGGGTCGGTCCAGTAATGTTTTTT
once,TRBJ2-5,TRBV6-6,TRBD2,CASRHSGGQETQYF,TGTGCCAGCAGACATAGCGGGGGGCAAGAGACCCAGTACTTC
NA,TRBJ1-1,TRBV21-1,NA,CASSTGGGCTEAFF,TGTGCCAGCAGCACGGGGGGCGGATGTACTGAAGCTTTCTTT
NA,TRBJ1-1,TRBV19,NA,CASSIYRTDGRNTEAFF,TGTGCCAGTAGCATCTACCGGACAGACGGGCGGAACACTGAAGCTTTCTTT
NA,TRBJ1-2,TRBV7-9,TRBD1,CASSLQGVGGYTF,TGTGCCAGCAGCTTACAGGGGGTTGGCGGCTACACCTTC
NA,TRBJ1-2,TRBV7-2,NA,CASSLGEVYGYTF,TGTGCCAGCAGCTTAGGGGAGGTCTATGGCTACACCTTC
NA,TRBJ1-1,TRBV15,TRBD1,CATSTRTGPMNTEAFF,TGTGCCACCAGCACCCGGACAGGGCCCATGAACACTGAAGCTTTCTTT
NA,TRBJ2-7,TRBV4-1,NA,CASSQEGLSYEQYF,TGCGCCAGCAGCCAAGAGGGACTCTCCTACGAGCAGTACTTC
NA,TRBJ2-1,TRBV7-7,TRBD2,CASSGGPYNEQFF,TGTGCTAGCAGCGGGGGCCCATACAATGAGCAGTTCTTC